These 2 T cell receptor beta chains came from one sample sequenced in a study of CD8 T cells in ankylosing spondylitis. No antigen is known for these receptors. TCRdb itself ran the 5' RACE reads through MiXCR, one entry per CDR3 protein. Among roughly 700,000 distinct CDR3 sequences listed, about 20% were seen once. Study-wide findings and caveats: Ankylosing spondylitis blood seemed to carry a telltale TCR beta motif made of several highly homologous variants.

The sequenced sample consisted of blood, either unsorted or a sorted T cell fraction (not recorded which). These receptors were obtained from a male donor with ankylosing spondylitis.

This chain uses TRBV11-2 with TRBJ1-5, with 8 bases that match TRBD1. CDR1 SGHAT and CDR2 FQNNGV come from the germline V gene. V shed 5 bases and J 1 base; nucleotides not matched to a gene: 10. The CDR3 totals 17 residues. The CDR3 DNA is TGTGCCAGCAGCCTAGGGACAGGCCCCCTCAGCAATCAGCCCCAGCATTTT. Translation gives CASSLGTGPLSNQPQHF.

The rearrangement uses TRBV7-9 and TRBJ2-1, with 8 bases aligning to TRBD2. This CDR3 has 16 amino acids. The V and J ends lost 1 base and 10 bases, in that order; junction bases with no gene match: 12. Germline CDR1 reads SEHNR; CDR2 reads FQNEAQ (reference sequence). The CDR3 DNA reads TGTGCCAGCAGCTTAGGATTCGTAGCGGGAATTTGGGAGCAGTTCTTC. It codes for CASSLGFVAGIWEQFF.